These 27 T cell receptor beta chains were all obtained from the same sample, sequenced in a study of T cells in Graves' hyperthyroidism and ophthalmopathy. RNA transcripts provided the source from which TCR beta CDR3 regions were amplified. Researchers ran a first-round RT-PCR on the TCR CDR3 using the HTBI primer set. Via MiXCR, TCRdb re-called the multiplex PCR reads, giving one row per CDR3 protein. The sample yields some 700,000 distinct CDR3 sequences, about 18% seen once. The sequencing input was blood. The source of these receptors is a man between 50 and 59 years old with Graves' hyperthyroidism.

V usage is TRBV7-2 and J usage is TRBJ2-5, with 8 bases lining up with TRBD2. There are 14 residues in the CDR3. V shed 4 bases and J 4 bases; nucleotides not matched to a gene: 5. Germline V gives CDR1 SGHTA, CDR2 FQGNSA. Written as DNA, the CDR3 is TGTGCCAGCAGCTCCGGGACTAGGAGAGAGACCCAGTACTTC. Its protein product is CASSSGTRRETQYF.

There are many counts of this clonotype. The CDR3 DNA sequence: TGTGCCAGCAGCCCCCGACCGGAGCGGGGGACCCAGTACTTC. Translated: CASSPRPERGTQYF. The chain has TRBV7-2 and TRBJ2-5, with 7 bases that match TRBD2. Germline V lookup: CDR1 SGHTA, CDR2 FQGNSA. Unmatched junction bases numbered 10, after V lost 5 bases and J lost 7 bases. This CDR3 is 14 amino acids long.

This clonotype has at least ten counts. The V gene is TRBV9, the J gene TRBJ2-7, with D perhaps assigned TRBD1 or TRBD2 (6 bases each). The CDR3 runs 14 residues. Trimming removed 4 bases at V and 5 bases at J, with 16 bases between. CDR1 is SGDLS and CDR2 is YYNGEE in the germline V gene. CDR3 loop: CASSPVGGSDEQYF. CDR3 nucleotide sequence: TGTGCCAGCAGCCCCGTGGGGGGCTCGGACGAGCAGTACTTC. Full variable domain (outside the CDR3, taken from reference TRBV9 and TRBJ2-7): DSGVTQTPKHLITATGQRVTLRCSPRSGDLSVYWYQQSLDQGLQFLIQYYNGEERAKGNILERFSAQQFPDLHSELNLSSLELGDSALYFCASSPVGGSDEQYFGPGTRLTVT.

This clonotype was counted between two and nine times. The chain has TRBV27 and TRBJ1-6; 8 bases agree with TRBD1. V gave up 3 bases and J gave up 6 bases; unmatched junction bases: 7. The germline V gene has CDR1 MNHEY and CDR2 SMNVEV (reference sequence). This CDR3 comprises 16 residues. Here the CDR3 DNA reads TGTGCCAGCAGTTTCGCAGGGGGCACGGGTAATTCACCCCTCCACTTT. Translating it yields CASSFAGGTGNSPLHF.

This clonotype was seen repeatedly, ten times or more. The chain uses TRBV2 and TRBJ2-1, with 9 nucleotides matching TRBD2. V trimming: 4 bases; J trimming: 4 bases; junction bases outside the gene matches: 11. CDR1 is SNHLY and CDR2 is FYNNEI in the germline V gene. This CDR3 is built from 17 residues. CDR3 DNA sequence: TGTGCCAGCAGTGGGACGGCGGGAGGGTCGCGGTACAATGAGCAGTTCTTC. Translation: CASSGTAGGSRYNEQFF.

This clonotype appeared many times. The rearrangement joins TRBV27 to TRBJ1-4, with 7 bases lining up with TRBD1. The V gene end was trimmed by 5 bases and the J gene end by 6 bases; junction bases not matched to a gene: 9. Germline V gene data show CDR1 as MNHEY and CDR2 as SMNVEV (reference sequence). The CDR3 contains 15 residues. In DNA, the CDR3 is TGTGCCAGCAGTGCCCGAGGGGGCGCGGATGAAAAACTGTTTTTT. Translated, it gives CASSARGGADEKLFF.

This clonotype was recorded a few times. V usage is TRBV29-1 and J usage is TRBJ2-7, with TRBD1 as a possible D gene (6 bases). Germline CDR1 SQVTM, CDR2 ANQGSEA. This CDR3 comprises 12 residues. V lost 6 bases to trimming and J lost 6 bases, with 15 bases between them. CDR3 loop: CSVREQGPEQYF. The CDR3 DNA sequence: TGCAGCGTCCGGGAACAGGGACCCGAGCAGTACTTC.

Ten or more counts support this clonotype. The V call is TRBV27, the J call TRBJ2-7, with 14 positions matching TRBD2. The V gene's germline CDR1 is MNHEY and CDR2 SMNVEV (reference sequence). Unmatched junction bases numbered 7, after V lost 1 base and J lost 5 bases. This CDR3 has 17 amino acids. The CDR3, as DNA: TGTGCCAGCAGTTTATTAAGACTAGCGGGAGGGCCCCACGAGCAGTACTTC. Amino acid sequence: CASSLLRLAGGPHEQYF.

This clonotype was counted ten times or more. The J gene is TRBJ2-5, the V gene TRBV27; tentatively, D is TRBD1 or TRBD2 (5 bases each). CDR1 is MNHEY, CDR2 SMNVEV, per germline (reference sequence). The CDR3 covers 15 residues. Trimming took off 6 bases at V and 1 base at J, with 15 bases between the two ends. The CDR3 DNA follows: TGTGCCAGCAGCACCGGGACGGTATCCCAAGAGACCCAGTACTTC. Translated: CASSTGTVSQETQYF.

In this sample, this clonotype turned up many times. The rearrangement uses TRBV27 and TRBJ2-5, with 8 bases that match TRBD2. With V trimmed by 5 bases and J by 0 bases, 5 bases remained unmatched. The CDR3 extends over 15 amino acids. Germline V CDR1 and CDR2: MNHEY, SMNVEV (reference sequence). The CDR3 DNA reads as TGTGCCAGCAGTCGACTAGCGACGTACCAAGAGACCCAGTACTTC. Its protein is CASSRLATYQETQYF.

The V call is TRBV5-1, the J call TRBJ2-5; D not resolved. There are 14 residues in the CDR3. Trimming took 4 bases from V and 2 from J, leaving 12 bases between them. The germline gives CDR1 SGHRS, CDR2 YFSETQ. CDR3 loop: CASSRDWAQETQYF. Here the CDR3 DNA reads TGCGCCAGCAGCCGAGACTGGGCTCAAGAGACCCAGTACTTC. Filled out from reference TRBV5-1 and TRBJ2-5, the complete variable domain reads KAGVTQTPRYLIKTRGQQVTLSCSPISGHRSVSWYQQTPGQGLQFLFEYFSETQRNKGNFPGRFSGRQFSNSRSEMNVSTLELGDSALYLCASSRDWAQETQYFGPGTRLLVL.

This clonotype was seen at least ten times. The V and J genes are TRBV28 and TRBJ2-7, with TRBD2 as a possible D gene (5 bases). V lost 6 bases and J lost 6, with 12 bases in between. The germline gives CDR1 MDHEN, CDR2 SYDVKM. The CDR3 length is 12 residues. This CDR3 reads CASSSAGPEQYF. DNA of the CDR3: TGTGCCAGCAGCAGCGCGGGTCCCGAGCAGTACTTC.

At least ten counts were recorded for this clonotype. The rearrangement joins TRBV2 to TRBJ2-7; a possible D gene is TRBD1 (6 bases). This CDR3 spans 12 amino acids. Trimming removed 7 bases from V and 3 bases from J, with 10 bases in between. CDR1 SNHLY and CDR2 FYNNEI come from the germline V gene. The CDR3 DNA reads TGTGCCAGCACCGGACAGTTCTACGAGCAGTACTTC. Translating gives CASTGQFYEQYF.

This clonotype was observed many times. The J gene is TRBJ2-7, the V gene TRBV24-1; no clear D gene. This CDR3 is built from 12 residues. In germline, CDR1 is KGHDR, CDR2 SFDVKD. Trimming took off 3 bases at V and 5 bases at J, with 7 bases between the two ends. CDR3 in amino acids: CATSDIGDEQYF. CDR3 DNA sequence: TGTGCCACCAGTGATATTGGGGACGAGCAGTACTTC.

The chain links TRBV7-2 to TRBJ2-3; TRBD2 matches 11 bases. This CDR3 is built from 17 residues. The germline gives CDR1 SGHTA, CDR2 FQGNSA. The V and J ends lost 4 bases and 0 bases, in that order; junction bases with no gene match: 6. The CDR3 sequence: CASSSPRTSGSTDTQYF. CDR3 sequence (DNA): TGTGCCAGCAGCTCCCCCCGGACTAGCGGGAGCACAGATACGCAGTATTTT.

This clonotype was recorded a few times. The rearrangement links TRBV5-1 to TRBJ2-1; 10 nucleotides match TRBD2. The CDR3 length is 15 residues. Germline lookup yields CDR1 SGHRS and CDR2 YFSETQ. Germline trimming cut 4 bases from V and 5 bases from J; bases unmatched to any gene: 6. In nucleotides, the CDR3 is TGCGCCAGCAGCGCCGGGACTAGCGTAAACAATGAGCAGTTCTTC. It is translated as CASSAGTSVNNEQFF. Together with reference TRBV5-1 and TRBJ2-1, the CDR3 gives the full variable domain: KAGVTQTPRYLIKTRGQQVTLSCSPISGHRSVSWYQQTPGQGLQFLFEYFSETQRNKGNFPGRFSGRQFSNSRSEMNVSTLELGDSALYLCASSAGTSVNNEQFFGPGTRLTVL.

This clonotype has ten or more counts. The CDR3 DNA reads TGTGCCAGCAGCGAGGGGAGACAGGGGTTCCACGAGCAGTACTTC. Encoded protein: CASSEGRQGFHEQYF. The V gene is TRBV13, the J gene TRBJ2-7; 8 positions agree with TRBD1. There are 15 residues in the CDR3. The J segment lost 5 bases and the V segment lost 5 bases, leaving 11 bases of the junction unmatched. Germline CDR1 is PRHDT and CDR2 is FYEKMQ (reference sequence).

This clonotype showed up just a few times. V gene TRBV9 combines with J gene TRBJ1-2; 7 bases agree with TRBD1. The germline V gene encodes CDR1 SGDLS and CDR2 YYNGEE. CDR3 length equals 13 residues. The V gene end was trimmed by 3 bases and the J gene end by 6 bases; junction bases not matched to a gene: 5. The CDR3 region is CASSAKTGNGYTF. The CDR3 DNA reads TGTGCCAGCAGCGCCAAGACAGGGAATGGCTACACCTTC.

This clonotype was detected ten times or more. This rearrangement joins TRBV7-8 to TRBJ2-3; 7 nucleotides line up with TRBD2. J lost 7 bases, V lost 0 bases, and 19 bases had no gene match. The CDR3 runs 19 residues. Germline lookup yields CDR1 SGHVS and CDR2 FQNEAQ. CDR3 in amino acids: CASSLAYRRGLDRSNTQYF. CDR3 nucleotides: TGTGCCAGCAGCTTAGCTTATCGAAGAGGACTAGATAGGAGCAATACGCAGTATTTT. The full variable domain, rest sourced from reference TRBV7-8 and TRBJ2-3, is GAGVSQSPRYKVAKRGQDVALRCDPISGHVSLFWYQQALGQGPEFLTYFQNEAQLDKSGLPSDRFFAERPEGSVSTLKIQRTQQEDSAVYLCASSLAYRRGLDRSNTQYFGPGTRLTVL.

The CDR3 bases are TGCGCCAGCAGCCGGGAAGCAGCGGGTTACAATGAGCAGTTCTTC. Its translation: CASSREAAGYNEQFF. V and J are TRBV4-3 and TRBJ2-1; the D gene is possibly TRBD2 (6 bases). The germline V and J ends were trimmed by 4 bases and 4 bases, with 14 bases remaining between them. The CDR3 is 15 residues long. Germline values: CDR1 LGHNA, CDR2 YSLEER.

This clonotype has ten or more counts. V gene TRBV2 combines with J gene TRBJ2-2, with TRBD2 matching 7 bases. V lost 10 bases to trimming and J lost 1 base; unmatched junction nucleotides: 9. In germline, CDR1 is SNHLY, CDR2 FYNNEI. CDR3 size: 15 residues. CDR3 sequence reads: CATGGAGLNTGELFF. Written as DNA, the CDR3 is TGTGCCACCGGAGGAGCGGGATTGAACACCGGGGAGCTGTTTTTT.

The J gene is TRBJ2-1, the V gene TRBV20-1; D may be TRBD2 (6 bases). The ends were cut back, 4 bases at V and 4 bases at J, with 14 bases in the middle. Germline CDR1 reads DFQATT; CDR2 reads SNEGSKA (reference sequence). The CDR3 consists of 14 residues. CDR3 DNA: TGCAGTGCTATCAAAGAGGACTATTACAATGAGCAGTTCTTC. It encodes CSAIKEDYYNEQFF.

The chain recombines TRBV19 with TRBJ1-5; no definite D call. The CDR3 runs to 15 residues. Trimming stripped 2 bases from V and 2 bases from J, with 10 bases between. Germline lookup yields CDR1 LNHDA and CDR2 SQIVND (reference sequence). This CDR3 reads CASSIFLGRNQPQHF. CDR3 bases: TGTGCCAGTAGTATATTCTTGGGCCGCAATCAGCCCCAGCATTTT.

The chain has TRBV19 and TRBJ2-1; D gene ambiguous. CDR3 size: 14 residues. Trimming removed 6 bases from V and 10 bases from J, with 19 bases in between. Germline V gene lookup returns CDR1 LNHDA and CDR2 SQIVND (reference sequence). CDR3 nucleotides: TGTGCCAGTAGCCCAATATTAGCTACTGGAGAGCAGTTCTTC. Protein sequence: CASSPILATGEQFF.

This clonotype has at least ten counts. V gene TRBV11-2 combines with J gene TRBJ1-1; D is undetermined. Germline V gene lookup returns CDR1 SGHAT and CDR2 FQNNGV. The CDR3 loop spans 15 amino acids. V lost 0 bases to trimming and J lost 1 base, with 9 bases between them. The CDR3 DNA reads TGTGCCAGCAGCTTAGACCCTTATACGAACACTGAAGCTTTCTTT. Translated: CASSLDPYTNTEAFF.

J is TRBJ2-7 and V is TRBV15; 7 nucleotides align to TRBD2. The CDR3 covers 15 residues. Trimming at V came to 0 bases and at J to 6 bases, leaving 8 bases not matched to a gene. The V gene's germline CDR1 is LNHNV and CDR2 YYDKDF (reference sequence). The CDR3 protein is CATSRDRGRAGEQYF. CDR3 bases: TGTGCCACCAGCAGAGATCGTGGGAGGGCAGGCGAGCAGTACTTC. The variable domain in full, with the rest retrieved from reference TRBV15 and TRBJ2-7, is DAMVIQNPRYQVTQFGKPVTLSCSQTLNHNVMYWYQQKSSQAPKLLFHYYDKDFNNEADTPDNFQSRRPNTSFCFLDIRSPGLGDTAMYLCATSRDRGRAGEQYFGPGTRLTVT.

The sample holds many counts of this clonotype. This sequence joins TRBV28 and TRBJ2-7; a possible D gene is TRBD1 (5 bases). Trimming removed 11 bases from V and 2 bases from J, with 16 bases in between. This CDR3 spans 13 amino acids. In germline, CDR1 is MDHEN, CDR2 SYDVKM. This chain's CDR3 is CASKVAGTYEQYF. Written as DNA, the CDR3 is TGTGCCTCCAAGGTAGCAGGGACCTACGAGCAGTACTTC.